This TCR beta chain is drawn from a study of T-cell memory formation after mild COVID-19. Study background: TCR clusters were largely donor specific.

Constant-segment primers were used for 5'RACE, and the resulting TCR alpha and TCR beta cDNA libraries carried sample barcodes and UMIs. TCRdb passed the 5' RACE reads through MiXCR, listing each CDR3 protein once. Of hundreds of thousands of distinct CDR3 sequences listed, roughly 17% were seen once; the top ten hold 8.1%. Study-wide findings and caveats: Pre-infection memory carried some responding clones, suggesting that cross-reactive memory joined. For contracting clones, CD4+ ones sat mainly in CM and EM, CD8+ in EMRA.

This clonotype was counted only a few times. Its cognate antigen is unknown. This CDR3 is built from 13 residues. V lost 4 bases, J lost 2 bases, and 12 bases lay in between. The germline gives CDR1 SQVTM, CDR2 ANQGSEA. The sample consisted of PBMCs or a T cell subset sorted from them (not recorded which). This clonotype was obtained from an adult woman who had mild COVID-19 (a few samples of this study predate the infection). Cell type and time point are not known. The chain combines TRBV29-1 with TRBJ2-7; D not certain. The CDR3 here is CSVVGISTYEQYF. In DNA form, the CDR3 reads TGCAGCGTTGTTGGTATTTCCACCTACGAGCAGTACTTC.